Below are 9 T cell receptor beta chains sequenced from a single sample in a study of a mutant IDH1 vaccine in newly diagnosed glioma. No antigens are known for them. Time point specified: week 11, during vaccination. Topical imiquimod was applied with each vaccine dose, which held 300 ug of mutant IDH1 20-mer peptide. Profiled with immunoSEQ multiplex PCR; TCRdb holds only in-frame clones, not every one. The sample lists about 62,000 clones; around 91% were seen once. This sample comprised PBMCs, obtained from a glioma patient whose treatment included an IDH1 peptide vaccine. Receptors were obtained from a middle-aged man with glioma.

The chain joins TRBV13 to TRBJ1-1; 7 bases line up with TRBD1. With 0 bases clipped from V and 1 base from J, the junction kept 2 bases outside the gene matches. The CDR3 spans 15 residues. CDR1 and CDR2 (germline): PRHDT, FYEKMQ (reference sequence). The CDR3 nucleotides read TGTGCCAGCAGCTTAGGGGCAGGGGGGAACACTGAAGCTTTCTTT. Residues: CASSLGAGGNTEAFF.

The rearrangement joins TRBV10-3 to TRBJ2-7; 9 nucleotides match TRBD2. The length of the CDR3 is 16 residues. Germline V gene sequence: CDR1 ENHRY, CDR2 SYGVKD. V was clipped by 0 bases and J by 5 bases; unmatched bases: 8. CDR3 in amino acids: CAISESITSGWNEQYF. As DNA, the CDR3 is TGTGCCATCAGTGAGTCGATAACTAGCGGGTGGAACGAGCAGTACTTC.

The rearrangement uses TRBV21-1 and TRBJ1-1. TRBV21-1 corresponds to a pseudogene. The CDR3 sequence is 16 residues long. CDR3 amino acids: CASSKVGRERHTEAFF. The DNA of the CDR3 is TGTGCCAGCAGCAAAGTTGGGAGGGAAAGGCACACTGAAGCTTTCTTT.

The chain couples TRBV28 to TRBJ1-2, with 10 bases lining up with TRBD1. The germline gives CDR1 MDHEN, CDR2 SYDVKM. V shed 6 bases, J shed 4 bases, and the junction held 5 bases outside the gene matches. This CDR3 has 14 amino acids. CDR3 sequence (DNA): TGTGCCAGCAGGCCGGGACAGGGGATCTATGGCTACACCTTC. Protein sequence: CASRPGQGIYGYTF.

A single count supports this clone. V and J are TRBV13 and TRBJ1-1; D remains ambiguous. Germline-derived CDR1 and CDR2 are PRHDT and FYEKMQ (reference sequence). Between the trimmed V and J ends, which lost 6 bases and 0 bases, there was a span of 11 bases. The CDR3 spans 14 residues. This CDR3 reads CASSAGPMNTEAFF. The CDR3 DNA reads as TGTGCCAGCAGTGCCGGGCCTATGAACACTGAAGCTTTCTTT. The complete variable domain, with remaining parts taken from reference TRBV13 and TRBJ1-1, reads AAGVIQSPRHLIKEKRETATLKCYPIPRHDTVYWYQQGPGQDPQFLISFYEKMQSDKGSIPDRFSAQQFSDYHSELNMSSLELGDSALYFCASSAGPMNTEAFFGQGTRLTVV.

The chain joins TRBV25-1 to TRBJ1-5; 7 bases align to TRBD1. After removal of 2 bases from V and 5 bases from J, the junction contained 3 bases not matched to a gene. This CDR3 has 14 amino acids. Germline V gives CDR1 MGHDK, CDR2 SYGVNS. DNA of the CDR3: TGTGCCAGCAGTGAAAGACAGGGTCATCAGCCCCAGCATTTT. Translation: CASSERQGHQPQHF. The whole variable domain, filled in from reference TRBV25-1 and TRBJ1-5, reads EADIYQTPRYLVIGTGKKITLECSQTMGHDKMYWYQQDPGMELHLIHYSYGVNSTEKGDLSSESTVSRIRTEHFPLTLESARPSHTSQYLCASSERQGHQPQHFGDGTRLSIL.

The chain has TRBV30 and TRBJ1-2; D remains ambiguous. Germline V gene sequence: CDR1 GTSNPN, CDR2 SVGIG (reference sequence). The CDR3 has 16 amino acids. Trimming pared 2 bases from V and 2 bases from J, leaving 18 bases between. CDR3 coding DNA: TGTGCCTGGAGTTCCCACCTATATTCCCTCAACTATGGCTACACCTTC. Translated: CAWSSHLYSLNYGYTF.

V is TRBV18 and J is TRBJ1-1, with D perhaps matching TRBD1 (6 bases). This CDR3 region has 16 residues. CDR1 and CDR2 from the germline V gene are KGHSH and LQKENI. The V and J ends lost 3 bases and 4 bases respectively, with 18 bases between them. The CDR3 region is CASSPSPLQGSTEAFF. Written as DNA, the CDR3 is TGTGCCAGCTCACCCAGCCCCCTACAGGGTTCCACTGAAGCTTTCTTT.

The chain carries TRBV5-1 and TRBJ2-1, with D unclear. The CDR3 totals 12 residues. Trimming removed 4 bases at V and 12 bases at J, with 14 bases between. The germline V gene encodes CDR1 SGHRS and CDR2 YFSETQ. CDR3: CASSVAGPGQFF. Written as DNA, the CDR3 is TGCGCCAGCAGCGTGGCTGGTCCCGGGCAGTTCTTC. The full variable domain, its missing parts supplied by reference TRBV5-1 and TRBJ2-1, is KAGVTQTPRYLIKTRGQQVTLSCSPISGHRSVSWYQQTPGQGLQFLFEYFSETQRNKGNFPGRFSGRQFSNSRSEMNVSTLELGDSALYLCASSVAGPGQFFGPGTRLTVL.